This T cell receptor (beta chain) originates from a study of response to subunit inactivated influenza vaccine. The CDR3 extends over 16 amino acids. The V end lost 0 bases, the J end lost 1 base, and 10 bases lay between the germline ends. The germline CDR1 and CDR2 sequences are SGHKS and YYEKEE (reference sequence). TCRdb fed the RT-PCR reads into MiXCR, producing one record per CDR3 protein. The table records 500,000 to 700,000 distinct CDR3 sequences, under 30% of them present only once. The sample also formed part of further work on T cells expressing NK-cell markers. According to that study: UMI-tagged 5'RACE template switching yielded the TCR beta cDNA. Cells sorted as CD3+CD56+NKG2C+, CD3+CD56+NKG2C- and CD3+CD56-NKG2C+ T cells supplied the TCR beta repertoires. Eight donors were sequenced, of whom seven were HCMV-seropositive, while the remaining one was HCMV-seronegative. Top CD8+ clonotypes included the dominant CD3+CD56+NKG2C+ clonotypes in roughly 6 donors.

The input for sequencing was CD4+ T cells sorted from PBMCs, taken about 13 days after vaccination. The clonotype originates from a man aged 50 to 60 who received an inactivated influenza vaccine. The V and J genes are TRBV5-5 and TRBJ2-2; D might be TRBD2 (5 bases). The CDR3 DNA reads as TGTGCCAGCAGCTTGGTTTCGGGGAGGAACACCGGGGAGCTGTTTTTT. Protein sequence: CASSLVSGRNTGELFF.